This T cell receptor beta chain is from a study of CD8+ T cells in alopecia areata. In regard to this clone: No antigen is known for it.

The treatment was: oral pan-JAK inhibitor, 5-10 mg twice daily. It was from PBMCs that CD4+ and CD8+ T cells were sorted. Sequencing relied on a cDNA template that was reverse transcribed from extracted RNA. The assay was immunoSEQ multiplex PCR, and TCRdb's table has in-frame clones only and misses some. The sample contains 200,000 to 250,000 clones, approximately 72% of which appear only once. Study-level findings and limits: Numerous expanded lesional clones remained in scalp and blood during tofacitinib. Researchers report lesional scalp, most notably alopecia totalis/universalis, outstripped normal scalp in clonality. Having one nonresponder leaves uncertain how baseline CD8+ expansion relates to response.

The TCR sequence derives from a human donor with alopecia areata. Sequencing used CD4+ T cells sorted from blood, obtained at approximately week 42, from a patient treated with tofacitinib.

In DNA, the CDR3 is TGTGCCAGCAGCCTCAGGGGGCAATTTAACACTGAAGCTTTCTTT. It codes for CASSLRGQFNTEAFF. The rearrangement uses TRBV27 and TRBJ1-1, with 8 bases fitting TRBD1. Unmatched junction bases numbered 8, after V lost 6 bases and J lost 2 bases. Germline V gives CDR1 MNHEY, CDR2 SMNVEV (reference sequence). The CDR3 is 15 amino acids.